This TCR beta chain was obtained from a study of blood T cell repertoires in COVID-19. Original processing methods: Reference gene primer amplification gave estimated nucleated cell counts. Assay: immunoSEQ multiplex PCR; the TCRdb copy retains only in-frame clones and omits some. V, J and clone size are taken as reported in that table, and D and trimming were inferred from the DNA itself. The sample lists roughly 190,000 clones; around nine tenths were seen once. The CDR3 is 19 residues long. The ends were cut back, 5 bases at V and 0 bases at J, with 20 bases in the middle. The receptor was derived from a woman in her thirties or forties who had recovered from COVID-19. The rearrangement links TRBV6-7 to TRBJ2-6, with a tentative D call TRBD1 (5 bases). TRBV6-7 is assigned to the ORF class and has an uncertain function. The sequencing input was peripheral blood. CDR3 loop: CASSTLDLGVNSGANVLTF. The CDR3, as DNA: TGTGCCAGCAGTACCCTAGATTTAGGGGTGAACTCTGGGGCCAACGTCCTGACTTTC.